These 9 T cell receptor beta chains were all obtained from the same sample, sequenced in a study of blood T cell repertoires in COVID-19. Libraries were prepared by immunoSEQ multiplex PCR; TCRdb keeps only in-frame clonotypes and omits some of them. Among roughly 70,000 clones listed, roughly nine tenths were seen once. Sample: peripheral blood. The receptors here all came from a man between 65 and 79 years old with active COVID-19.

The chain is built from TRBV11-3 and TRBJ2-7, with D possibly being TRBD1 (5 bases). The CDR3 runs to 14 residues. CDR1 is SGHNT and CDR2 is YENEEA in the germline V gene. V was cut by 8 bases and J by 0 bases, with 14 bases left in between. CDR3 nucleotides: TGTGCCAGCCAAACTGGACACAGCTCCTACGAGCAGTACTTC. Residues: CASQTGHSSYEQYF.

The chain uses TRBV28 and TRBJ2-5, with 10 bases aligning to TRBD2. The CDR3 is 15 amino acids. Trimming took 2 bases from V and 9 from J; bases not matched to a gene: 9. Germline V gives CDR1 MDHEN, CDR2 SYDVKM. The CDR3 region is CASSLPGGTSVSQYF. CDR3 coding DNA: TGTGCCAGCAGTTTACCCGGGGGGACTAGCGTTTCCCAGTACTTC.

The genes are TRBV15 and TRBJ2-7; TRBD2 might be the D (6 bases). The ends were cut back, 1 base at V and 5 bases at J, with 12 bases in the middle. There are 14 residues in the CDR3. The V gene's germline CDR1 is LNHNV and CDR2 YYDKDF (reference sequence). CDR3 loop: CATSRGAGGDEQYF. The CDR3 DNA sequence: TGTGCCACCAGCAGAGGGGCAGGCGGGGACGAGCAGTACTTC.

This clone was picked up a small number of times. This chain links TRBV7-9 with TRBJ2-5, with a weak D call TRBD2 (7 bases). This CDR3 contains 15 residues. CDR1 is SEHNR, CDR2 FQNEAQ, per germline (reference sequence). Trimming removed 10 bases at V and 2 bases at J, with 20 bases between. CDR3 sequence reads: CATQWGGQGQETQYF. The CDR3, as DNA: TGTGCCACCCAGTGGGGGGGGCAAGGACAAGAGACCCAGTACTTC.

The gene calls are TRBV4-3 and TRBJ2-1, with 8 bases lining up with TRBD2. Per the germline V gene, CDR1 is LGHNA and CDR2 is YSLEER. Trimming at V came to 2 bases and at J to 2 bases, leaving 2 bases not matched to a gene. The CDR3 extends over 15 amino acids. The CDR3 reads CASSQLRGAYNEQFF. CDR3 DNA: TGCGCCAGCAGCCAATTGCGGGGGGCCTACAATGAGCAGTTCTTC.

This chain connects TRBV24-1 to TRBJ2-1, with 7 bases identical to TRBD2. Trimming cost V 0 bases and J 8 bases; bases outside gene matches: 12. The CDR3 is 17 amino acids. Germline V gives CDR1 KGHDR, CDR2 SFDVKD. This chain's CDR3 is CATSDLRAAGAADEQFF. DNA of the CDR3: TGTGCCACCAGTGATTTGCGGGCGGCGGGAGCCGCCGATGAGCAGTTCTTC.

V gene TRBV7-2 combines with J gene TRBJ2-1, with TRBD2 matching 11 bases. The CDR3 is 16 residues long. V shed 5 bases and J 2 bases; nucleotides not matched to a gene: 5. Germline assignment: CDR1 SGHTA and CDR2 FQGNSA. The CDR3 sequence is CASSPGLAVAYNEQFF. The CDR3, as DNA: TGTGCCAGCAGCCCGGGACTAGCGGTGGCCTACAATGAGCAGTTCTTC. The full variable domain, its missing parts supplied by reference TRBV7-2 and TRBJ2-1, is GAGVSQSPSNKVTEKGKDVELRCDPISGHTALYWYRQSLGQGLEFLIYFQGNSAPDKSGLPSDRFSAERTGGSVSTLTIQRTQQEDSAVYLCASSPGLAVAYNEQFFGPGTRLTVL.

This chain connects TRBV9 to TRBJ2-3; D perhaps matches TRBD2 (6 bases). Trimming left V 0 bases short and J 4 bases short, with 12 bases between. The CDR3 has 15 amino acids. In germline, CDR1 is SGDLS, CDR2 YYNGEE. The CDR3 DNA sequence: TGTGCCAGCAGCGTAGCTTTGGTAGCGGCAGATACGCAGTATTTT. Its protein product is CASSVALVAADTQYF.

The V call is TRBV7-2, the J call TRBJ2-5, with D hard to call. Germline CDR1 and CDR2: SGHTA and FQGNSA. The CDR3 totals 16 residues. Trimming left V 6 bases short and J 2 bases short, with 19 bases between. CDR3 sequence reads: CASSRGEGRIQETQYF. DNA of the CDR3: TGTGCCAGCAGTCGAGGAGAAGGCCGGATTCAAGAGACCCAGTACTTC. The whole variable domain, remainder taken from reference TRBV7-2 and TRBJ2-5, is GAGVSQSPSNKVTEKGKDVELRCDPISGHTALYWYRQSLGQGLEFLIYFQGNSAPDKSGLPSDRFSAERTGGSVSTLTIQRTQQEDSAVYLCASSRGEGRIQETQYFGPGTRLLVL.